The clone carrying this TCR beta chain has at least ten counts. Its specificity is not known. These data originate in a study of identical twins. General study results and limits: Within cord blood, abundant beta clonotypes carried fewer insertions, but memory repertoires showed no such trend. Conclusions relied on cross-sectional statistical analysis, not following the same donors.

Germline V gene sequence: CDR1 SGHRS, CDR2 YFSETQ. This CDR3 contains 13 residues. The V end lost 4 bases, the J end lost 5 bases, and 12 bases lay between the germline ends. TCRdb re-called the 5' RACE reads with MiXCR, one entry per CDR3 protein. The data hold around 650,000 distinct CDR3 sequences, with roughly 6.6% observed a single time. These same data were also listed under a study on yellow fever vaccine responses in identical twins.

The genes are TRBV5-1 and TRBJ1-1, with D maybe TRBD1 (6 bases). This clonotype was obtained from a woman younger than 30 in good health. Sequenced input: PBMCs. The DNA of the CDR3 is TGCGCCAGCAGCATCCCTACAGGGACTGAAGCTTTCTTT. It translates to CASSIPTGTEAFF.